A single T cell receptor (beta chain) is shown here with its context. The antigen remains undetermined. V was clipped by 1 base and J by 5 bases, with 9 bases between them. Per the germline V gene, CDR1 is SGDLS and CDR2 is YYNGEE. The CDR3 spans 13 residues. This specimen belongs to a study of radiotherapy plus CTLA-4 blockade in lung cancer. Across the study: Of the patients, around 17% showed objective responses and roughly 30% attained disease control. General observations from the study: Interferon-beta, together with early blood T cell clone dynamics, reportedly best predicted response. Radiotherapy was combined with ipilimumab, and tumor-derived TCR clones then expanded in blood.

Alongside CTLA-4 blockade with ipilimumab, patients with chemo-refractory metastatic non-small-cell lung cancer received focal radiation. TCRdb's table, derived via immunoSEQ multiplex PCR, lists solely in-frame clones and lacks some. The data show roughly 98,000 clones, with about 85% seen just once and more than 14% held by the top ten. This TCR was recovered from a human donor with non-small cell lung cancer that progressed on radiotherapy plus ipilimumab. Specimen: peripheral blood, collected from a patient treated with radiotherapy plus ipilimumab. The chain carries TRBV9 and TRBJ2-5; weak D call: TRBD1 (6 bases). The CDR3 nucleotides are TGTGCCAGCAGCGTACATCAGGGGGAGACCCAGTACTTC. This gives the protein CASSVHQGETQYF.